This TCR beta chain appears in the sequencing data of a study of shared clonotypes between healthy human individuals. This clone was counted a few times. Its specificity is unknown. Findings of the study overall: The naive CD4 repertoires of several donors were compared, and about 5% of clonotypes were shared. Memory subsets generally showed smaller estimated richness than naive subsets did.

Data came from immunoSEQ multiplex PCR; TCRdb stores just in-frame clones and leaves some out. The sample lists about 700,000 clones, approximately 79% occurring once. The sequenced sample was memory CD4+ T cells sorted from blood. As to subset: CD45RA-negative fraction. This receptor was identified in a young woman in good health.

The CDR3: CASSFGRLAGTNEQFF. Written as DNA, the CDR3 is TGTGCCAGCAGCTTCGGAAGACTAGCGGGAACGAATGAGCAGTTCTTC. This chain connects TRBV11-2 to TRBJ2-1, with 11 positions matching TRBD2. V dropped 3 bases and J dropped 7; count of bases not matched to a gene: 8. In germline, CDR1 is SGHAT, CDR2 FQNNGV. The CDR3 is 16 amino acids.